This TCR beta chain was documented in a study of cytomegalovirus exposure and HLA in healthy donors. Both 60 Vbeta primers and 13 Jbeta primers went into the PCR. The method was immunoSEQ multiplex PCR; TCRdb's version includes in-frame clones alone and lacks a portion of them. The table shows roughly 140,000 clones, with about 75% occurring only once. Donors were nominally healthy when sampled, though unrecorded immune exposures were likely. Overall study results and limits: High specificity and sensitivity for cytomegalovirus status were reported for the classifier. Later analysis reportedly placed an Asian-associated ancestry cluster below the approximately 730-donor mean in N-insertions.

In regard to this clone: Antigen specificity is unknown.

This sequence originates from a male donor in good health and CMV-seronegative. Sequences were obtained from PBMCs.

DNA for the CDR3: TGTGCCAGCAGCGTAGGCAGGGGGCAAAACTATGGCTACACCTTC. Its protein is CASSVGRGQNYGYTF. This chain connects TRBV9 to TRBJ1-2; 8 positions agree with TRBD1. This CDR3 has 15 amino acids. V lost 0 bases, J lost 2 bases, and 3 bases stayed unmatched. Germline CDR1 SGDLS, CDR2 YYNGEE. Using reference TRBV9 and TRBJ1-2 for the parts outside the CDR3, the full variable domain is DSGVTQTPKHLITATGQRVTLRCSPRSGDLSVYWYQQSLDQGLQFLIQYYNGEERAKGNILERFSAQQFPDLHSELNLSSLELGDSALYFCASSVGRGQNYGYTFGSGTRLTVV.